This TCR beta chain stems from a study of B cell selection in AIRE deficiency. The data were produced by immunoSEQ multiplex PCR, yet TCRdb's version contains in-frame clones alone and is incomplete. In the table there are some 1,600 clones, approximately 81% of which are singletons. The CDR3 runs 19 residues. With V trimmed by 2 bases and J by 0 bases, 6 bases remained unmatched. The germline gives CDR1 LGHNA, CDR2 YNFKEQ. Regulatory T cells were sorted as CD4+CD25hiCD127low/negative cells. Turning to this clone: The antigen remains undetermined.

The study's findings and limits: AIRE-deficient Tconv and Treg repertoires matched healthy donors in TCRBV, CDR3 length, diversity.

Sequences were obtained from CD4+CD25+ Tregs sorted from PBMCs. The rearrangement joins TRBV4-2 to TRBJ2-2; 13 bases fit TRBD2. This TCR was sampled from a human donor in good health. The CDR3 here is CASSQTGTSGITNTGELFF. DNA of the CDR3: TGTGCCAGCAGCCAAACAGGGACTAGCGGGATAACGAACACCGGGGAGCTGTTTTTT.